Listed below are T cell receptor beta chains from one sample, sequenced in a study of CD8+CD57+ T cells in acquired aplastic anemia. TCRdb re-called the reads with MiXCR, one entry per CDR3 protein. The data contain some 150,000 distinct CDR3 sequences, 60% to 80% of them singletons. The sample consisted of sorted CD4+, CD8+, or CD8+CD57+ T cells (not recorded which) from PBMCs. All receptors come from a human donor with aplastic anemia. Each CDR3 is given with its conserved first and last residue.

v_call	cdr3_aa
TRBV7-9	CASSFLSDEQYF
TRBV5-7	CASSFGGGSPTDTQYF
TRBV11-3	CASSTDRGTGELFF
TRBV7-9	CASSLRNSPETQYF
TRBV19	CASSIVDSYEQYF
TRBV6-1	CASSESLERSEQYF
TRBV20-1	CSAGSGTRRPGELFF
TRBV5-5	CASSLSFSSYEQYF
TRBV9	CASSVNAQIDYGYTF
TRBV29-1	CSVQTRVYEQYF
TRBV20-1	CSAVRYEQFF
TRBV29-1	CSVGVRGYEQYF
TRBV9	CASSLGQASNSPLHF
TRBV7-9	CASSFQANTEAFF
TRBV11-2	CASSLDRVGPYGYTF
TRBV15	CATSRERRGYYEQYF
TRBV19	CASTRGNNNSPLHF
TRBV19	CASTAQGADYGYTF
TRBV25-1	CASSESVGRGSPLHF
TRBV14	CASSLTRDYRYEQYF
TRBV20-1	CSARAYSGAKQFF
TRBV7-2	CASSFDISSYNEQFF
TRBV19	CASSIIREGSPLHF
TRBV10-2	CASSATSPEGERYF
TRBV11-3	CASSARRLAGTADTQYF
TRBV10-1	CASSDGGLNTEAFF
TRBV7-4	CASSLEPNYGYTF
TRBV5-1	CASSSDRDNEQFF
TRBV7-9	CASSLRGNTDTQYF
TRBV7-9	CASSRGQGGGGETQYF
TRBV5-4	CASSFTQGNTIYF
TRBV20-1	CSARPARDSSYGYTF
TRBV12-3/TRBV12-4	CASSFGGAEAFF
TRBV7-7	CTSSLEGGTEAFF
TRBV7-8	CASSLTGTKETQYF
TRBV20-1	CSAPDRAESLF
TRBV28	CASSLGIHTGELFF
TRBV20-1	CSALTGGEEKLFF
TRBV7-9	CASLEGGYQETQYF
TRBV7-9	CASSLDFGSFSYNEQFF
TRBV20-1	CSAPLQGSSEKLFF
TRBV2	CASSESSGGTNEQFF
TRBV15	CATSRETSGNSYNEQFF
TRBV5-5	CASSLGSRDQPQHF
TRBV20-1	CSAHSGGAGETQYF
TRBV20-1	CSAREGAGNTIYF
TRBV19	CASSPQGSTGELFF
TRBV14	CASSPGTRTGELFF
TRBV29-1	CSAGQGHNTEAFF